Listed below are T cell receptor beta chains from one sample, sequenced in a study of blood T cell repertoires in COVID-19. Produced via immunoSEQ multiplex PCR; TCRdb's table is partial and in-frame only. The table lists just under 80,000 clones, about four fifths of them singletons, with less than 40% in the top ten. The specimen sequenced was peripheral blood. The source of these receptors is a woman in her 70s with acute or convalescent COVID-19. Each CDR3 is given with its conserved first and last residue. Each record gives: CDR3 length, V gene, J gene, CDR3 protein.

cdr3_length: 15; v_call: TRBV10-3; j_call: TRBJ2-7; cdr3_aa: CAISAGASGILAQYF
cdr3_length: 16; v_call: TRBV5-1; j_call: TRBJ2-3; cdr3_aa: CASSPDSAMGTDTQYF
cdr3_length: 13; v_call: TRBV15; j_call: TRBJ2-7; cdr3_aa: CATSRDRGYEQYF
cdr3_length: 14; v_call: TRBV19; j_call: TRBJ2-3; cdr3_aa: CASSISSGTDTQYF
cdr3_length: 13; v_call: TRBV29-1; j_call: TRBJ2-5; cdr3_aa: CSVAGQGKETQYF
cdr3_length: 15; v_call: TRBV5-1; j_call: TRBJ2-1; cdr3_aa: CASIGTSGSTDEQFF
cdr3_length: 18; v_call: TRBV15; j_call: TRBJ2-7; cdr3_aa: CATSIHNRAGAARYEQYF
cdr3_length: 11; v_call: TRBV19; j_call: TRBJ1-2; cdr3_aa: CASSIRRLRAF
cdr3_length: 16; v_call: TRBV19; j_call: TRBJ2-1; cdr3_aa: CASSRGRLAGDNEQFF
cdr3_length: 14; v_call: TRBV5-1; j_call: TRBJ2-5; cdr3_aa: CASSLVTSGATQYF
cdr3_length: 14; v_call: TRBV2; j_call: TRBJ1-1; cdr3_aa: CASSNRIMNTEAFF
cdr3_length: 12; v_call: TRBV29-1; j_call: TRBJ2-1; cdr3_aa: CSVRTSIYEQFF